The text below deals with one T cell receptor beta chain. V lost 5 bases and J 9 bases, leaving 23 bases between the germline ends. Looked up from germline, CDR1 is MNHEY and CDR2 is SVGEGT. This CDR3 contains 16 residues. The sample is drawn from a study of blood T cell repertoires in COVID-19. In the study overall: Collection of acute and convalescent COVID-19 samples took place in the United States, Italy and Spain. Sources were T cells, B-cell-depleted T cells, or PBMCs; the material itself was cDNA or gDNA.

Original methodology: Reference gene primers were amplified, and this amplification served to estimate nucleated cell counts. Repertoires were generated with immunoSEQ multiplex PCR, while TCRdb's copy carries only in-frame clones and drops some. Clone size and V and J calls were adopted from that table, with D and trimming inferred from the DNA. The repertoire holds about 50,000 clones, with 76% as singletons. The V call is TRBV6-2 or TRBV6-3, the J call TRBJ2-1, with a possible D match to TRBD2 (6 bases). Sequenced: peripheral blood. The clonotype was recovered from a man over 45 with active or convalescent COVID-19. The CDR3 spells CASSPLWRGLEAEQFF. The CDR3 region has the DNA TGTGCCAGCAGTCCCCTGTGGAGGGGACTGGAGGCTGAGCAGTTCTTC.